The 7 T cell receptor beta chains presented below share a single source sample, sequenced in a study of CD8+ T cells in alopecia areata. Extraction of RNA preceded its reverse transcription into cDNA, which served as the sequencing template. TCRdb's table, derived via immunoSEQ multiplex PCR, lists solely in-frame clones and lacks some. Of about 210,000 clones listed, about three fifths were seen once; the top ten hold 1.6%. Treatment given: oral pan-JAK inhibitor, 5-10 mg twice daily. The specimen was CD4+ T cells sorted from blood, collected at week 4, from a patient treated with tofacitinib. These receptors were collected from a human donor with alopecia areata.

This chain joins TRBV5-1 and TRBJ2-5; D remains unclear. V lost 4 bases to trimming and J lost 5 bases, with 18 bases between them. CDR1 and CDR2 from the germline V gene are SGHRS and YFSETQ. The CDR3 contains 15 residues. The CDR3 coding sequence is TGCGCCAGCAGCGCCCTTAGGGCAGGACGTGAGACCCAGTACTTC. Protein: CASSALRAGRETQYF.

CDR3 loop: CSVMRTEAFF. The CDR3 DNA reads as TGCAGCGTTATGAGGACAGAAGCTTTCTTT. The chain uses TRBV29-1 and TRBJ1-1, with D possibly TRBD1 on 5 matching bases. Germline CDR1 is SQVTM and CDR2 is ANQGSEA. The CDR3 is 10 amino acids. The ends were cut back, 5 bases at V and 8 bases at J, with 9 bases in the middle.

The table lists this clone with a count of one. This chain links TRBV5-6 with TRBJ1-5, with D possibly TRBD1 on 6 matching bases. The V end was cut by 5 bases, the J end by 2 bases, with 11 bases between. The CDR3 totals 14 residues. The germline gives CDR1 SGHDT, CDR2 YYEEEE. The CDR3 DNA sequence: TGTGCCAGCAGGTTTAACAGGGGCAATCAGCCCCAGCATTTT. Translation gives CASRFNRGNQPQHF.

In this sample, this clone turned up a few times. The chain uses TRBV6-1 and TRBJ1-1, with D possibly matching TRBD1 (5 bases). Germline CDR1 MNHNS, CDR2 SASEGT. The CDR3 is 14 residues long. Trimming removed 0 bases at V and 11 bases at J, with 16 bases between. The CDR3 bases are TGTGCCAGCAGTGAAGCGATCGGGGCGCGGTTTGCTTTCTTT. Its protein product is CASSEAIGARFAFF.

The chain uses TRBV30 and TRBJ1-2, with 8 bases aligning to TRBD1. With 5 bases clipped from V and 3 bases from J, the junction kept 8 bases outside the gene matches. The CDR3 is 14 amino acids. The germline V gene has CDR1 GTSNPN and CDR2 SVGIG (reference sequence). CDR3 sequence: CAWGGGTGHYGYTF. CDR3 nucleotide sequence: TGTGCCTGGGGAGGGGGGACAGGCCACTATGGCTACACCTTC.

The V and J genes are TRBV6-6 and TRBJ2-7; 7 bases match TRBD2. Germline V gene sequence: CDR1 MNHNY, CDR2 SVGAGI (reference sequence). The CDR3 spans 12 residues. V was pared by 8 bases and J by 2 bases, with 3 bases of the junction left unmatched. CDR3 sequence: CASLGGAYEQYF. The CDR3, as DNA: TGTGCCAGCCTTGGGGGGGCCTACGAGCAGTACTTC.

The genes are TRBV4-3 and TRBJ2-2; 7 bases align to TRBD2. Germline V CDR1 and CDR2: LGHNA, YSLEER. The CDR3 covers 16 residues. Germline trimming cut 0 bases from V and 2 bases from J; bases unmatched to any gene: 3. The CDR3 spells CASSQDAGVNTGELFF. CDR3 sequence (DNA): TGCGCCAGCAGCCAAGACGCGGGGGTAAACACCGGGGAGCTGTTTTTT.